This T cell receptor (beta chain) was observed in a study of shared clonotypes between healthy human individuals. Study information: The donors, a couple of women and three men, were aged 18 to 49.

Trimming stripped 3 bases from V and 10 bases from J, with 13 bases between. CDR1 MNHEY and CDR2 SMNVEV come from the germline V gene (reference sequence). CDR3 length equals 14 residues. Sequencing used immunoSEQ multiplex PCR; TCRdb keeps in-frame clones, though not all of them. The data show 780,000 or so clones, approximately 72% seen once. Specimen: memory CD4+ T cells sorted from blood. Subset: CD45RA-negative fraction. This chain joins TRBV27 and TRBJ1-6; a possible D gene is TRBD1 (5 bases). This clonotype was sampled from a woman between 25 and 40 years old in good health. The chain's CDR3 is CASSFRTGGSPLHF. Here the CDR3 DNA reads TGTGCCAGCAGTTTTCGCACAGGCGGCTCACCCCTCCACTTT.